A selection of T cell receptor beta chains follows, all from one sample in a study of T cell changes during pregnancy in multiple sclerosis. TCRdb's copy holds only in-frame clones and misses some; the assay was immunoSEQ multiplex PCR. The sample has around 48,000 clones, 92% seen once; the top ten hold 0.91%. The source material was CD4+ T cells from peripheral blood mononuclear cells, sampled in the second trimester of pregnancy. Receptors originate from a female donor in good health, enrolled as a control in a pregnancy study. The CDR3 runs from the conserved cysteine through the conserved F or W. The D gene is left open where the match is weak. Clone size, where shown, is once, few, many, or a class for clones that have expanded.

clone size,D gene,CDR3 length,J gene,V gene,CDR3 protein,CDR3 DNA
NA,TRBD1,21,TRBJ1-3,TRBV28,CASSPNHSNRDSAFSGNTIYF,TGTGCCAGCAGTCCGAACCATTCAAACCGGGACAGTGCATTCTCTGGAAACACCATATATTTT
NA,TRBD1,15,TRBJ2-3,TRBV19,CASSSSTGGADTQYF,TGTGCCAGTAGTTCATCGACAGGGGGGGCAGATACGCAGTATTTT
once,NA,12,TRBJ1-2,TRBV19,CASKKGDYGYTF,TGTGCCAGTAAAAAGGGGGACTATGGCTACACCTTC
NA,NA,14,TRBJ2-6,TRBV7-9,CASSLGGGANVLTF,TGTGCCAGCAGCTTAGGAGGTGGGGCCAACGTCCTGACTTTC
NA,TRBD2,15,TRBJ2-1,TRBV28,CASSLVTSVYNEQFF,TGTGCCAGCAGTTTAGTAACTAGCGTCTACAATGAGCAGTTCTTC
NA,TRBD1,15,TRBJ1-4,TRBV5-6,CASSLATGGNEKLFF,TGTGCCAGCAGCTTGGCTACAGGGGGGAATGAAAAACTGTTTTTT
NA,NA,14,TRBJ2-7,TRBV2,CASSEQGTMYEQYF,TGTGCCAGCAGTGAGCAGGGTACCATGTACGAGCAGTACTTC
NA,NA,12,TRBJ2-7,TRBV10-3,CAMSQGRYEQYF,TGCGCCATGAGTCAGGGTCGCTACGAGCAGTACTTC
NA,TRBD2,15,TRBJ2-3,TRBV7-3,CASSPSGGSTDTQYF,TGTGCCAGCAGCCCTTCGGGAGGGAGCACAGATACGCAGTATTTT
NA,NA,14,TRBJ1-2,TRBV19,CASSSSVGSGGYTF,TGTGCCAGTAGTAGTAGTGTGGGTTCGGGTGGCTACACCTTC
NA,TRBD2,13,TRBJ2-7,TRBV29-1,CSVGGGSQFEQYF,TGCAGCGTTGGGGGGGGTTCTCAGTTCGAGCAGTACTTC
NA,NA,12,TRBJ2-1,TRBV27,CASSYKRNEQFF,TGTGCCAGCAGTTATAAGCGGAATGAGCAGTTCTTC
NA,NA,15,TRBJ2-2,TRBV5-1,CASSLTPAGTGELFF,TGCGCCAGCAGCTTGACCCCGGCGGGGACCGGGGAGCTGTTTTTT
NA,TRBD2,13,TRBJ2-1,TRBV28,CATTSGAYNEQFF,TGTGCCACGACCAGCGGGGCATACAATGAGCAGTTCTTC
NA,TRBD2,12,TRBJ2-7,TRBV5-1,CASSQTSDEQYF,TGCGCCAGCAGCCAGACTAGCGACGAGCAGTACTTC
NA,TRBD1,15,TRBJ2-7,TRBV18,CASSLAGTGGYEQYF,TGTGCCAGCTCACTCGCCGGGACAGGGGGATACGAGCAGTACTTC
once,NA,14,TRBJ2-7,TRBV30,CAWSVNRHPYEQYF,TGTGCCTGGAGTGTAAACAGGCACCCCTACGAGCAGTACTTC
NA,TRBD2,15,TRBJ2-1,TRBV7-2,CASSLGGRAYNEQFF,TGTGCCAGCAGCTTGGGCGGGAGGGCCTACAATGAGCAGTTCTTC
once,NA,13,TRBJ1-2,TRBV7-9,CASSIRQDYGYTF,TGTGCCAGCAGCATTCGACAAGACTATGGCTACACCTTC
NA,TRBD2,16,TRBJ2-5,TRBV12-5,CASEYGAGGGGETQYF,TGTGCTAGTGAATATGGGGCGGGAGGAGGAGGAGAGACCCAGTACTTC
once,NA,14,TRBJ2-7,TRBV11-2,CASSTIRGTHEQYF,TGTGCCAGCAGCACCATCAGGGGTACCCACGAGCAGTACTTC
NA,TRBD2,17,TRBJ2-1,TRBV28,CASSLYFLAGSHNEQFF,TGTGCCAGCAGTTTATACTTCCTAGCGGGGAGCCACAATGAGCAGTTCTTC
few,TRBD1,11,TRBJ1-2,TRBV7-9,CASSDRVGYTF,TGTGCCAGCAGCGACAGGGTCGGCTACACCTTC
NA,NA,15,TRBJ1-2,TRBV28,CASSLGADAPRGYTF,TGTGCCAGCAGTCTCGGAGCGGACGCTCCAAGGGGCTACACCTTC
once,TRBD1,14,TRBJ1-2,TRBV5-4,CASSDGQGLYGYTF,TGTGCCAGCAGCGACGGACAGGGCCTCTATGGCTACACCTTC
NA,NA,17,TRBJ2-3,TRBV15,CATSRRGGGAGTDTQYF,TGTGCCACCAGCAGGAGGGGGGGCGGGGCTGGGACAGATACGCAGTATTTT
NA,NA,14,TRBJ1-1,TRBV5-1,CASSLEAVNTEAFF,TGCGCCAGCAGCTTGGAGGCGGTGAACACTGAAGCTTTCTTT
NA,NA,14,TRBJ1-1,TRBV6-5,CASTLDRLNTEAFF,TGTGCCAGCACCTTAGACAGGTTGAACACTGAAGCTTTCTTT
NA,NA,15,TRBJ2-7,TRBV15,CATSRDPRSSYEQYF,TGTGCCACCAGCAGAGATCCTAGGAGCTCCTACGAGCAGTACTTC
NA,NA,15,TRBJ1-1,TRBV27,CASSLSRRMNTEAFF,TGTGCCAGCAGTTTATCGAGGCGGATGAACACTGAAGCTTTCTTT
NA,TRBD2,15,TRBJ2-7,TRBV6-6,CASSKLGLAGYEQYF,TGTGCCAGCAGCAAACTCGGACTAGCGGGATACGAGCAGTACTTC
NA,TRBD1,13,TRBJ2-1,TRBV7-2,CASRTGPYNEQFF,TGTGCCAGCAGGACAGGGCCCTACAATGAGCAGTTCTTC
NA,TRBD1,13,TRBJ1-5,TRBV6-1,CASRRQGDQPQHF,TGTGCCAGCAGGAGACAGGGGGACCAGCCCCAGCATTTT
once,NA,15,TRBJ1-2,TRBV14,CASSQVVRNYGSYTF,TGTGCCAGCAGCCAAGTCGTCAGAAACTATGGTAGCTACACCTTC
NA,NA,14,TRBJ2-5,TRBV5-1,CASRLGQSQETQYF,TGCGCCAGCAGATTAGGACAGTCGCAAGAGACCCAGTACTTC
NA,NA,14,TRBJ1-2,TRBV28,CASSPSRENYGYTF,TGTGCCAGCAGTCCCAGCAGGGAAAACTATGGCTACACCTTC
NA,NA,14,TRBJ1-1,TRBV7-2,CASSLPHQNTEAFF,TGTGCCAGCAGCTTACCCCATCAGAACACTGAAGCTTTCTTT
NA,NA,21,TRBJ2-1,TRBV1,CTSSQVRSGTSGSFVYNEQFF,TGCACCAGCAGCCAAGTACGATCCGGGACTAGCGGGAGTTTTGTCTACAATGAGCAGTTCTTC
NA,NA,16,TRBJ2-2,TRBV19,CASTQGGRLRTGELFF,TGTGCCAGTACCCAAGGAGGGCGACTTCGCACCGGGGAGCTGTTTTTT
NA,NA,17,TRBJ1-3,TRBV28,CASGVRWGSGGGNTIYF,TGTGCCAGCGGCGTTCGATGGGGGTCGGGAGGTGGAAACACCATATATTTT
NA,NA,14,TRBJ2-3,TRBV6-1,CASSETGGPDTQYF,TGTGCCAGCAGTGAAACCGGGGGGCCAGATACGCAGTATTTT
NA,NA,16,TRBJ2-2,TRBV15,CATAGGPSRNTGELFF,TGTGCCACAGCCGGGGGGCCGAGTAGGAACACCGGGGAGCTGTTTTTT
NA,TRBD1,16,TRBJ1-4,TRBV4-1,CASSQAGTGRYEKLFF,TGCGCCAGCAGCCAAGCAGGGACAGGGAGATATGAAAAACTGTTTTTT
NA,TRBD2,17,TRBJ2-3,TRBV30,CAWSDSGLAGAGDTQYF,TGTGCCTGGAGTGACAGTGGTCTAGCGGGAGCTGGAGATACGCAGTATTTT
NA,TRBD2,17,TRBJ2-7,TRBV7-6,CASSPEDGLAGAYEQYF,TGTGCCAGCAGCCCAGAGGATGGACTAGCGGGAGCCTACGAGCAGTACTTC
once,NA,11,TRBJ2-3,TRBV2,CASSLADTQYF,TGTGCCAGCAGTTTAGCCGATACGCAGTATTTT
once,TRBD2,16,TRBJ2-1,TRBV14,CASSPLGRAGYNEQFF,TGTGCCAGCAGCCCCCTCGGGCGAGCGGGGTACAATGAGCAGTTCTTC
NA,TRBD2,15,TRBJ2-7,TRBV11-2,CASRPLAGGLYEQYF,TGTGCCAGCAGGCCCCTAGCGGGAGGGTTATACGAGCAGTACTTC
NA,NA,15,TRBJ1-5,TRBV11-2,CASSLGLTGDRPQHF,TGTGCCAGCAGCTTAGGGCTGACAGGTGATCGGCCCCAGCATTTT
NA,NA,13,TRBJ2-5,TRBV7-9,CASSLGGRETQYF,TGTGCCAGCAGCTTGGGGGGGCGGGAGACCCAGTACTTC
NA,NA,16,TRBJ2-7,TRBV28,CASTPPQRLAGGEQYF,TGTGCCAGCACCCCACCCCAGCGCTTAGCCGGGGGCGAGCAGTACTTC